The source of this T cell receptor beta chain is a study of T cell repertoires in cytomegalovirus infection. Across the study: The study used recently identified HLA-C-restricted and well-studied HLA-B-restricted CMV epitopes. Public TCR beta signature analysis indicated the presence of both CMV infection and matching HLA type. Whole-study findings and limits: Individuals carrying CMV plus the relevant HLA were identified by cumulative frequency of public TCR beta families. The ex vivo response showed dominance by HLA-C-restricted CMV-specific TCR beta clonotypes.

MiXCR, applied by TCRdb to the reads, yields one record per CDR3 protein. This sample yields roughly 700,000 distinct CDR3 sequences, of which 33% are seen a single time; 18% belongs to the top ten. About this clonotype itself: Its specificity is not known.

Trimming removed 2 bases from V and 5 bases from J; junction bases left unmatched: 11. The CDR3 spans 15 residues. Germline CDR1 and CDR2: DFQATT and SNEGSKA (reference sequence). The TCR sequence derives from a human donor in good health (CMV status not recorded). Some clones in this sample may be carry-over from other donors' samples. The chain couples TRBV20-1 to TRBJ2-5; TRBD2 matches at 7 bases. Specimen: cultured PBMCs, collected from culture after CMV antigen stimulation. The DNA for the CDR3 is TGCAGTGCTAGAACTTTAGCGGGCCCCCGTGAGACCCAGTACTTC. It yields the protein CSARTLAGPRETQYF.